The 21 T cell receptor beta chains presented below share a single source sample, sequenced in a study of cytomegalovirus exposure and HLA in healthy donors. Primers included in the PCR were 60 Vbeta and 13 Jbeta primers. Some clones are missing from TCRdb's copy, which holds only in-frame ones; the method was immunoSEQ multiplex PCR. The sample shows approximately 110,000 clones, 77% of them seen only once. What was sequenced was PBMCs. These receptors all stem from a human donor in good health.

This clone has a handful of counts. The chain is built from TRBV11-2 and TRBJ2-7; D is unresolved. Trimming took 0 bases from V and 1 from J, leaving 10 bases between them. Germline CDR1 reads SGHAT; CDR2 reads FQNNGV. This CDR3 comprises 15 residues. The CDR3 DNA reads TGTGCCAGCAGCTTAGACCGCACTCCATCCTACGAGCAGTACTTC. It encodes CASSLDRTPSYEQYF.

About this clone: Other DNA sequences in the same sample also yield this CDR3. The CDR3 sequence is CASTVADSYEQYF. The CDR3, as DNA: TGTGCCAGCACAGTGGCGGACTCCTACGAGCAGTACTTC. V gene TRBV2 combines with J gene TRBJ2-7; D gene ambiguous. CDR3 length equals 13 residues. V was trimmed by 7 bases and J by 0 bases, leaving 10 bases between them. Germline V lookup: CDR1 SNHLY, CDR2 FYNNEI. Drawing the rest from reference TRBV2 and TRBJ2-7, the complete variable domain is EPEVTQTPSHQVTQMGQEVILRCVPISNHLYFYWYRQILGQKVEFLVSFYNNEISEKSEIFDDQFSVERPDGSNFTLKIRSTKLEDSAMYFCASTVADSYEQYFGPGTRLTVT.

J is TRBJ2-1 and V is TRBV2; 8 nucleotides agree with TRBD1. The germline V gene encodes CDR1 SNHLY and CDR2 FYNNEI. Trimming took 6 bases from V and 8 from J; bases not matched to a gene: 9. The CDR3 runs to 14 residues. For the CDR3, the DNA is TGTGCCAGCAGCGCAGGGGGCGCGGGCTATGAGCAGTTCTTC. Protein: CASSAGGAGYEQFF.

The rearrangement uses TRBV9 and TRBJ2-1, with a possible D match to TRBD2 (6 bases). This CDR3 is built from 14 residues. Germline values: CDR1 SGDLS, CDR2 YYNGEE. Trimming removed 3 bases from V and 7 bases from J, with 14 bases in between. The CDR3, as DNA: TGTGCCAGCAGCGAGGGGTCCCTAGCGAATGAGCAGTTCTTC. This codes for CASSEGSLANEQFF.

The chain recombines TRBV28 with TRBJ2-1; TRBD1 aligns across 8 bases. Germline CDR1 and CDR2: MDHEN and SYDVKM. The CDR3 consists of 18 residues. J was trimmed by 4 bases and V by 3 bases; bases with no gene match: 14. For the CDR3, the DNA is TGTGCCAGCAGTTTTTTGGCGTCCGGCAGGGGGCCTTACAATGAGCAGTTCTTC. Encoded protein: CASSFLASGRGPYNEQFF.

This sequence joins TRBV5-1 and TRBJ1-3, with a weak D call TRBD1 (6 bases). The V gene's germline CDR1 is SGHRS and CDR2 YFSETQ. Trimming stripped 6 bases from V and 4 bases from J, with 11 bases between. This CDR3 spans 13 amino acids. The CDR3 protein is CASTTGQGNTIYF. As DNA, the CDR3 is TGCGCCAGCACCACAGGGCAAGGAAACACCATATATTTT.

The chain employs TRBV7-2 and TRBJ2-1; D uncertain. Germline CDR1 SGHTA, CDR2 FQGNSA. CDR3 length: 14 amino acids. Deletions cut 7 bases from V and 2 bases from J, with 12 bases between. The CDR3 DNA reads TGTGCCAGCACCCCAAGAGGAACCTACAATGAGCAGTTCTTC. Translation: CASTPRGTYNEQFF.

The chain uses TRBV11-3 and TRBJ2-5; maybe TRBD1 (6 bases). The J call may be wrong; the DNA end is better matched by TRBJ2-7. The CDR3 contains 15 residues. Germline-derived CDR1 and CDR2 are SGHNT and YENEEA. The CDR3 sequence: CASSSPQGRDYEQYF. The CDR3 coding sequence is TGTGCCAGCAGCTCCCCTCAGGGGAGAGACTACGAGCAGTACTTC.

CDR3 bases: TGTGCCAGCAGTTCGACAGGTTTTAGCAATCAGCCCCAGCATTTT. Encoded protein: CASSSTGFSNQPQHF. V usage is TRBV6-6 and J usage is TRBJ1-5; D might be TRBD1 (6 bases). The germline V gene encodes CDR1 MNHNY and CDR2 SVGAGI (reference sequence). This CDR3 has 15 residues. Trimming cost V 4 bases and J 0 bases, with 10 bases left between them.

This chain links TRBV2 with TRBJ1-5, with TRBD1 matching 10 bases. The length of the CDR3 is 14 residues. J lost 11 bases, V lost 6 bases, and 10 bases had no gene match. Germline V CDR1 and CDR2: SNHLY, FYNNEI. The CDR3 DNA is TGTGCCAGCAGGGCGGACAGGGGGGCGGGGGCCCAGCATTTT. It codes for CASRADRGAGAQHF.

This clone was seen a single time. The CDR3, as DNA: TGTGCCAGTAGCGGGACAGGGGCCCCAGCTAACTATGGCTACACCTTC. As protein: CASSGTGAPANYGYTF. This chain joins TRBV28 and TRBJ1-2, with 10 bases identical to TRBD1. V lost 9 bases to trimming and J lost 0 bases; unmatched junction nucleotides: 10. This CDR3 region has 16 residues. CDR1 is MDHEN, CDR2 SYDVKM, per germline.

This chain connects TRBV19 to TRBJ2-3; 7 nucleotides agree with TRBD2. The CDR3 has 14 amino acids. Germline lookup yields CDR1 LNHDA and CDR2 SQIVND (reference sequence). J lost 5 bases, V lost 3 bases, and 5 bases had no gene match. CDR3 coding DNA: TGTGCCAGTAGTATTGGGGAGGGCCGAGATACGCAGTATTTT. Amino acids: CASSIGEGRDTQYF. Together with reference TRBV19 and TRBJ2-3, the CDR3 gives the full variable domain: DGGITQSPKYLFRKEGQNVTLSCEQNLNHDAMYWYRQDPGQGLRLIYYSQIVNDFQKGDIAEGYSVSREKKESFPLTVTSAQKNPTAFYLCASSIGEGRDTQYFGPGTRLTVL.

The CDR3, as DNA: TGTGCCAGCACCTACTCCCGAATCAATGAGCAGTTCTTC. This codes for CASTYSRINEQFF. The chain links TRBV5-5 to TRBJ2-1; D gene uncertain. The CDR3 sequence is 13 residues long. Trimming removed 6 bases at V and 6 bases at J, with 13 bases between. Germline loops: CDR1 SGHKS, CDR2 YYEKEE (reference sequence).

The chain combines TRBV5-1 with TRBJ2-3; 11 bases fit TRBD2. The CDR3 runs 18 residues. The ends lost 0 bases at V and 4 bases at J; junction bases unmatched: 10. Germline CDR1 is SGHRS and CDR2 is YFSETQ. The DNA of the CDR3 is TGCGCCAGCAGCTTGGGGCTAGCGGGAGGAGCCGCAGCAGATACGCAGTATTTT. It codes for CASSLGLAGGAAADTQYF.

This clone was seen a handful of times. The chain couples TRBV28 to TRBJ1-5; D is undetermined. CDR1 MDHEN and CDR2 SYDVKM come from the germline V gene. V gave up 7 bases and J gave up 2 bases, with 15 bases separating them. The CDR3 spans 15 residues. DNA for the CDR3: TGTGCCAGCATTACCCCCCGGTCTGGCAATCAGCCCCAGCATTTT. Protein: CASITPRSGNQPQHF.

As DNA, the CDR3 is TGTGCCAGCAGCTTACGGGACTCTCAATTATTCTACAATGAGCAGTTCTTC. Residues: CASSLRDSQLFYNEQFF. The chain links TRBV7-8 to TRBJ2-1; maybe TRBD2 (6 bases). The germline V gene encodes CDR1 SGHVS and CDR2 FQNEAQ. Trimming cost V 2 bases and J 3 bases, with 17 bases left between them. The length of the CDR3 is 17 residues.

This clone was detected a few times. The J gene is TRBJ2-7, the V gene TRBV5-1, with D uncertain. This CDR3 contains 13 residues. Trimming stripped 1 base from V and 4 bases from J, with 9 bases between. Germline V lookup: CDR1 SGHRS, CDR2 YFSETQ. The CDR3 nucleotides read TGCGCCAGCAGCTTGCAGTCCTTTTACGAGCAGTACTTC. Its protein product is CASSLQSFYEQYF.

This clone turned up a few times. The chain is built from TRBV11-2 and TRBJ1-6, with 8 nucleotides matching TRBD1. Germline CDR1 and CDR2: SGHAT and FQNNGV. The CDR3 extends over 15 amino acids. The V segment lost 0 bases and the J segment 9 bases; nucleotides outside the gene matches: 4. The CDR3 reads CASSLDLGQGSPLHF. CDR3 nucleotides: TGTGCCAGCAGCTTAGATCTAGGACAGGGTTCACCCCTCCACTTT.

The chain is built from TRBV4-1 and TRBJ2-6; possible D gene TRBD2, 6 bases. V lost 4 bases, J lost 0 bases, and 16 bases lay in between. This CDR3 region has 18 residues. The V gene's germline CDR1 is MGHRA and CDR2 YSYEKL. CDR3 sequence reads: CASSLPRDFNSGANVLTF. In DNA, the CDR3 is TGCGCCAGCAGCCTTCCTCGGGACTTTAACTCTGGGGCCAACGTCCTGACTTTC.

The rearrangement uses TRBV27 and TRBJ2-1; 9 bases match TRBD2. This CDR3 region has 15 residues. Germline V gene data show CDR1 as MNHEY and CDR2 as SMNVEV (reference sequence). Trimming took 3 bases from V and 7 from J; bases not matched to a gene: 7. The CDR3 nucleotides are TGTGCCAGCAGTTTGGGGCTAGCGGGGCGGAATGAGCAGTTCTTC. Amino acids: CASSLGLAGRNEQFF.

This rearrangement joins TRBV19 to TRBJ2-1, with TRBD1 matching 7 bases. V shed 3 bases and J 1 base; nucleotides not matched to a gene: 6. Germline loops: CDR1 LNHDA, CDR2 SQIVND (reference sequence). The CDR3 is made up of 16 amino acids. CDR3 region: CASSIRGGASYNEQFF. In DNA form, the CDR3 reads TGTGCCAGTAGTATTCGAGGGGGCGCATCCTACAATGAGCAGTTCTTC.